The present T cell receptor (beta chain) was sequenced within a study of CD8 T cells in ankylosing spondylitis. Findings of the study overall: Some motif variants had been reported before (in reactive arthritis synovial fluid and blood). The authors reported significant enrichment of disease-linked clones in matched ankylosing spondylitis synovial fluid. A TCR beta motif made of under 10 highly homologous variants seemed typical of ankylosing spondylitis blood.

Germline V gene lookup returns CDR1 MNHNS and CDR2 SASEGT. The CDR3 consists of 16 residues. V was clipped by 10 bases and J by 1 base; unmatched bases: 15. In regard to this clonotype: Its antigen is unidentified.

Using quantitative 5'-RACE with molecular barcodes, the authors made TCR beta libraries. One entry per CDR3 protein results from TCRdb running MiXCR on the 5' RACE reads. The sample records fewer than 500,000 distinct CDR3 sequences, roughly 26% being singletons. The source material was blood, either unsorted or a sorted T cell fraction (not recorded which). The receptor was isolated from a male donor with ankylosing spondylitis. This sequence joins TRBV6-1 and TRBJ1-1; 7 positions agree with TRBD1. This CDR3 is CATFIVWYRGNTEAFF. The CDR3, as DNA: TGTGCCACCTTTATTGTCTGGTACAGGGGGAACACTGAAGCTTTCTTT.